Following are 26 T cell receptor beta chains from one sample sequenced in a study of T cells in Graves' hyperthyroidism and ophthalmopathy (dated by TCRdb to the late 2010s). Library prep was done by multiplex PCR. The instrument was an Illumina HiSeq 2000. TCR beta CDR3 regions were amplified from RNA transcripts. The first round of RT-PCR for the TCR CDR3 was performed with the HTBI primer set and the Qiagen OneStep RT-PCR kit. TCRdb trimmed the raw reads at Q25, called clones with MiXCR and kept productive beta chains. A single entry per CDR3 protein holds the most common genes and DNA from its merged rows. This sample holds hundreds of thousands of distinct CDR3 sequences; over 40% were observed only once. Approximately 6.8% of the sample goes to the ten largest clones. The sample was peripheral blood or thyroid tissue (not recorded which). These TCRs come from an adult man with Graves' disease, either hyperthyroidism or ophthalmopathy (not recorded which).

The rearrangement uses TRBV12-3 or TRBV12-4 and TRBJ1-1; a weak D match, TRBD1 (5 bases). The CDR3 length is 15 residues. Trimming removed 3 bases at V and 0 bases at J, with 11 bases between. The CDR3 bases are TGTGCCAGCAGTTTCGAGGGGCGAGTGAACACTGAAGCTTTCTTT. It is translated as CASSFEGRVNTEAFF.

This clonotype has a count of ten or more. V is TRBV10-3 and J is TRBJ1-1, with D unclear. CDR3 length equals 15 residues. Trimming took off 0 bases at V and 1 base at J, with 9 bases between the two ends. The germline gives CDR1 ENHRY, CDR2 SYGVKD. CDR3 sequence reads: CAISESTASNTEAFF. DNA of the CDR3: TGTGCCATCAGTGAGTCAACAGCCTCGAACACTGAAGCTTTCTTT.

This clonotype was seen a handful of times. This may stem from a read error, because a much larger clone lies one nucleotide away. The gene calls are TRBV7-9 and TRBJ1-6; 7 bases are shared with TRBD1. The V gene end was trimmed by 5 bases and the J gene end by 7 bases; junction bases not matched to a gene: 5. The CDR3 consists of 14 residues. Germline V gene lookup returns CDR1 SEHNR and CDR2 FQNEAQ (reference sequence). The CDR3 region is CASSEGQPNSPLHF. The CDR3 DNA follows: TGTGCCAGCAGCGAGGGACAGCCGAATTCACCCCTCCACTTT.

The chain recombines TRBV29-1 with TRBJ1-1; perhaps TRBD1 as D (5 bases). The CDR3 covers 13 residues. Germline CDR1 and CDR2: SQVTM and ANQGSEA. V was cut by 7 bases and J by 0 bases, with 12 bases left in between. DNA of the CDR3: TGCAGCGCCCTGGGGGGGTTGAACACTGAAGCTTTCTTT. Its protein product is CSALGGLNTEAFF.

As for this clonotype: A clone one base away is much larger, so this may be a read error. This rearrangement joins TRBV29-1 to TRBJ1-4; the D is unclear. CDR3 length: 13 amino acids. Germline V CDR1 and CDR2: SQVTM, ANQGSEA. Trimming left V 7 bases short and J 0 bases short, with 9 bases between. For the CDR3, the DNA is TGCAGCGCTGACTTCGCAACTAATGAAAAACTGTTTTTT. It is translated as CSADFATNEKLFF. Full variable domain (outside the CDR3, taken from reference TRBV29-1 and TRBJ1-4): SAVISQKPSRDICQRGTSLTIQCQVDSQVTMMFWYRQQPGQSLTLIATANQGSEATYESGFVIDKFPISRPNLTFSTLTVSNMSPEDSSIYLCSADFATNEKLFFGSGTQLSVL.

This chain links TRBV19 with TRBJ2-6; a weak D match, TRBD2 (5 bases). CDR1 LNHDA and CDR2 SQIVND come from the germline V gene (reference sequence). V was clipped by 11 bases and J by 1 base, with 6 bases between them. This CDR3 region has 12 residues. CDR3 nucleotides: TGTGCCTGGACTTCTGGGGCCAACGTCCTGACTTTC. It yields the protein CAWTSGANVLTF.

This clonotype was counted many times. The chain is built from TRBV10-3 and TRBJ1-1; D remains ambiguous. V was cut by 3 bases and J by 2 bases, with 7 bases left in between. The CDR3 has 13 residues. Germline V lookup: CDR1 ENHRY, CDR2 SYGVKD. Here the CDR3 reads CAISDRYNTEAFF. Here the CDR3 DNA reads TGTGCCATCAGTGACAGATATAACACTGAAGCTTTCTTT.

This clonotype was counted ten times or more. V and J are TRBV5-1 and TRBJ1-2; D unclear. Trimming pared 2 bases from V and 5 bases from J, leaving 13 bases between. CDR1 is SGHRS, CDR2 YFSETQ, per germline. CDR3 size: 14 residues. CDR3 loop: CASSFETRGYGYTF. The CDR3 bases are TGCGCCAGCAGCTTTGAGACAAGAGGGTATGGCTACACCTTC.

This chain connects TRBV29-1 to TRBJ1-2; no definite D call. The CDR3 spans 10 residues. Germline CDR1 and CDR2: SQVTM and ANQGSEA. V was trimmed by 3 bases and J by 6 bases, leaving 5 bases between them. The DNA for the CDR3 is TGCAGCGTTGAGGAGGATGGCTACACCTTC. As protein: CSVEEDGYTF. Using reference TRBV29-1 and TRBJ1-2 for the parts outside the CDR3, the full variable domain is SAVISQKPSRDICQRGTSLTIQCQVDSQVTMMFWYRQQPGQSLTLIATANQGSEATYESGFVIDKFPISRPNLTFSTLTVSNMSPEDSSIYLCSVEEDGYTFGSGTRLTVV.

The V and J genes are TRBV2 and TRBJ1-2; TRBD1 agrees at 12 bases. Germline CDR1 is SNHLY and CDR2 is FYNNEI. The junction had 13 bases not matched to a gene; V was cut back by 3 bases and J by 8 bases. The CDR3 spans 17 residues. The CDR3 coding sequence is TGTGCCAGCAGTGAGCGTCCCCGGGACAGGGGGCGAGGGGGCTACACCTTC. Translation gives CASSERPRDRGRGGYTF.

This chain uses TRBV19 with TRBJ1-4; tentatively, D is TRBD1 (6 bases). V lost 2 bases to trimming and J lost 0 bases, with 16 bases between them. Germline CDR1 reads LNHDA; CDR2 reads SQIVND (reference sequence). The CDR3 runs to 18 residues. DNA for the CDR3: TGTGCCAGTAGTATATCGGACAGTCCTTCTGCAACTAATGAAAAACTGTTTTTT. This encodes CASSISDSPSATNEKLFF.

The chain has TRBV7-2 and TRBJ2-5, with 11 bases identical to TRBD1. The CDR3 consists of 15 residues. Per germline, CDR1 SGHTA and CDR2 FQGNSA. V lost 5 bases and J lost 5; bases outside the gene matches: 7. CDR3 sequence (DNA): TGTGCCAGCAGCCAGGGACAGGGGGTACGGGAGACCCAGTACTTC. Amino acids: CASSQGQGVRETQYF.

In its sample, this clonotype was seen a few times. The chain uses TRBV19 and TRBJ1-1; D uncertain. V dropped 2 bases and J dropped 1 base, with 5 bases sitting between them. The CDR3 has 13 residues. Germline lookup yields CDR1 LNHDA and CDR2 SQIVND (reference sequence). CDR3 region: CASSISPNTEAFF. DNA of the CDR3: TGTGCCAGTAGTATAAGCCCGAACACTGAAGCTTTCTTT.

The chain recombines TRBV29-1 with TRBJ1-2; D perhaps matches TRBD1 (5 bases). Between the trimmed V and J ends, which lost 5 bases and 7 bases, there was a span of 29 bases. The germline V gene has CDR1 SQVTM and CDR2 ANQGSEA. This CDR3 is 17 amino acids long. In DNA, the CDR3 is TGCAGCGTTAATGCGTGGGGCAGGGAAATGCTTGTTGGTGGCTACACCTTC. Protein product: CSVNAWGREMLVGGYTF.

This clonotype occurred once. The rearrangement links TRBV29-1 to TRBJ2-5; 7 bases map to TRBD1. The CDR3 spans 14 residues. With V trimmed by 3 bases and J by 3 bases, 7 bases remained unmatched. CDR1 is SQVTM and CDR2 is ANQGSEA in the germline V gene. CDR3 in amino acids: CSVELQGMKETQYF. In DNA, the CDR3 is TGCAGCGTTGAGTTACAGGGGATGAAAGAGACCCAGTACTTC.

The J gene is TRBJ1-4, the V gene TRBV7-6; D might be TRBD1 (5 bases). The ends were cut back, 7 bases at V and 8 bases at J, with 14 bases in the middle. The germline CDR1 and CDR2 sequences are SGHVS and FNYEAQ. The CDR3 runs to 13 residues. The CDR3 region has the DNA TGTGCCAGCACCCCGGGACTTTCCGAAAAACTGTTTTTT. It codes for CASTPGLSEKLFF.

This clonotype showed up just once. CDR3 sequence reads: CASSAQTGGLSETQYF. CDR3 sequence (DNA): TGTGCCAGCAGCGCCCAAACCGGGGGCCTGTCAGAGACCCAGTACTTC. V is TRBV7-2 and J is TRBJ2-5; D may be TRBD1 or TRBD2 (6 bases each). From germline, CDR1 is SGHTA and CDR2 FQGNSA. V shed 5 bases and J shed 4 bases, with 20 bases lying between them. The CDR3 length is 16 residues.

The chain joins TRBV19 to TRBJ1-1, with D maybe TRBD1 (6 bases). CDR1 is LNHDA, CDR2 SQIVND, per germline (reference sequence). V was trimmed by 5 bases and J by 6 bases, leaving 13 bases between them. The CDR3 sequence is 13 residues long. The CDR3 sequence: CASSGGGVAEAFF. The CDR3 DNA is TGTGCCAGTAGTGGGGGCGGCGTTGCTGAAGCTTTCTTT. Complete variable domain (other parts from reference TRBV19 and TRBJ1-1): DGGITQSPKYLFRKEGQNVTLSCEQNLNHDAMYWYRQDPGQGLRLIYYSQIVNDFQKGDIAEGYSVSREKKESFPLTVTSAQKNPTAFYLCASSGGGVAEAFFGQGTRLTVV.

The chain carries TRBV2 and TRBJ1-5; the match to TRBD1 covers 8 bases. Germline trimming cut 5 bases from V and 4 bases from J; bases unmatched to any gene: 10. Germline CDR1 SNHLY, CDR2 FYNNEI. This CDR3 is built from 16 residues. This CDR3 reads CASSSTTGALNQPQHF. CDR3 nucleotide sequence: TGTGCCAGCAGTTCAACGACAGGGGCCCTGAATCAGCCCCAGCATTTT. Full variable domain (outside the CDR3, taken from reference TRBV2 and TRBJ1-5): EPEVTQTPSHQVTQMGQEVILRCVPISNHLYFYWYRQILGQKVEFLVSFYNNEISEKSEIFDDQFSVERPDGSNFTLKIRSTKLEDSAMYFCASSSTTGALNQPQHFGDGTRLSIL.

This clonotype was counted at least ten times. The rearrangement uses TRBV10-3 and TRBJ1-1, with D unresolved. This CDR3 region has 13 residues. Trimming took 4 bases from V and 6 from J, leaving 12 bases between them. Germline V lookup: CDR1 ENHRY, CDR2 SYGVKD. The CDR3 sequence is CAISVEGSPEAFF. The CDR3 DNA reads as TGTGCCATCAGTGTGGAGGGTTCTCCTGAAGCTTTCTTT.

This clonotype was counted at least ten times. V and J are TRBV5-1 and TRBJ2-7; no definite D call. V was trimmed by 4 bases and J by 2 bases, leaving 16 bases between them. The CDR3 is 15 residues long. Per germline, CDR1 SGHRS and CDR2 YFSETQ. For the CDR3, the DNA is TGCGCCAGCAGCACCGGGCCCCGAAACCCCTACGAGCAGTACTTC. It translates to CASSTGPRNPYEQYF. Combining the CDR3 with reference TRBV5-1 and TRBJ2-7 gives the whole variable domain KAGVTQTPRYLIKTRGQQVTLSCSPISGHRSVSWYQQTPGQGLQFLFEYFSETQRNKGNFPGRFSGRQFSNSRSEMNVSTLELGDSALYLCASSTGPRNPYEQYFGPGTRLTVT.

The V and J genes are TRBV20-1 and TRBJ1-1, with D tentatively TRBD1 (5 bases). In germline, CDR1 is DFQATT, CDR2 SNEGSKA (reference sequence). The CDR3 length is 14 residues. Trimming took 3 bases from V and 0 from J, leaving 11 bases between them. The CDR3 nucleotides read TGCAGTGCTAGTAAGACAGCGATGAACACTGAAGCTTTCTTT. This codes for CSASKTAMNTEAFF.

About this clonotype: Here the CDR3 omits its conserved ending phenylalanine or tryptophan, so a read error is the likely source. The chain is built from TRBV12-3 or TRBV12-4 and TRBJ1-1; maybe TRBD1 (6 bases). Trimming stripped 6 bases from V and 0 bases from J, with 8 bases between. The CDR3 has 13 residues. CDR3 in DNA: TGTGCCAGCAGCCGACAGGTGAACACTGAAGCTTTCCTT. Translation gives CASSRQVNTEAFL.

Here the CDR3 reads CASSLAGQGLQETQYF. Here the CDR3 DNA reads TGTGCCAGCAGCTTGGCGGGACAGGGGCTCCAAGAGACCCAGTACTTC. V and J are TRBV5-6 and TRBJ2-5, with TRBD1 matching 10 bases. Germline V CDR1 and CDR2: SGHDT, YYEEEE. There are 16 residues in the CDR3. The V segment lost 0 bases and the J segment 1 base; nucleotides outside the gene matches: 3.

This clonotype has a count of ten or more. This chain uses TRBV24-1 with TRBJ2-5; maybe TRBD1 (5 bases). The CDR3 is 13 amino acids. The V gene lost 5 bases and the J gene lost 5 bases, with 11 bases spanning the gap. The V gene's germline CDR1 is KGHDR and CDR2 SFDVKD. CDR3 bases: TGTGCCACCAGTGCGGATTCAGGGGAGACCCAGTACTTC. It yields the protein CATSADSGETQYF.

This clonotype was found many times. This chain joins TRBV10-3 and TRBJ1-2; TRBD1 matches 10 bases. Germline V gene data show CDR1 as ENHRY and CDR2 as SYGVKD. The ends lost 2 bases at V and 3 bases at J; junction bases unmatched: 3. The CDR3 has 15 amino acids. CDR3 sequence reads: CAISERQGADYGYTF. For the CDR3, the DNA is TGTGCCATCAGTGAGCGACAGGGGGCTGACTATGGCTACACCTTC.